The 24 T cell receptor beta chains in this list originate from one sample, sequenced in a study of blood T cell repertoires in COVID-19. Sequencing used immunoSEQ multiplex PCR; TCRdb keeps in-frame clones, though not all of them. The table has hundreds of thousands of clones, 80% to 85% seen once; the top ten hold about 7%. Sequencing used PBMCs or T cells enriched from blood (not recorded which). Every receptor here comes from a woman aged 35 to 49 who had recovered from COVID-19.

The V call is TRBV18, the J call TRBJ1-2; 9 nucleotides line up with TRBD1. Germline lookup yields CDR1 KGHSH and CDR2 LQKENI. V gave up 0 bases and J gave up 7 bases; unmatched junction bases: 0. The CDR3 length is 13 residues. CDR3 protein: CASSPPDRGGYTF. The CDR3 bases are TGTGCCAGCTCACCACCGGACAGGGGTGGCTACACCTTC. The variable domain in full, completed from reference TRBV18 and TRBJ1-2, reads NAGVMQNPRHLVRRRGQEARLRCSPMKGHSHVYWYRQLPEEGLKFMVYLQKENIIDESGMPKERFSAEFPKEGPSILRIQQVVRGDSAAYFCASSPPDRGGYTFGSGTRLTVV.

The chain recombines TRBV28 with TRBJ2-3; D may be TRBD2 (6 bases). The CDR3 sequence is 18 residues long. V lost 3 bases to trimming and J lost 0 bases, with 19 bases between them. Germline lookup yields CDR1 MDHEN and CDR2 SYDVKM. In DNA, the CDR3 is TGTGCCAGCAGTTTTAGTTTCCGGGAGACTCGTAGCACAGATACGCAGTATTTT. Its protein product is CASSFSFRETRSTDTQYF.

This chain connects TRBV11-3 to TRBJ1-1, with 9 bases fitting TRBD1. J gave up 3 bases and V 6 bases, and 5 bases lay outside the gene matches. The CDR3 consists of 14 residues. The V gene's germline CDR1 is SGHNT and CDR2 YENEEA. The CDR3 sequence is CASRPQGADTEAFF. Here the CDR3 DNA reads TGTGCCAGCAGGCCACAGGGGGCCGACACTGAAGCTTTCTTT.

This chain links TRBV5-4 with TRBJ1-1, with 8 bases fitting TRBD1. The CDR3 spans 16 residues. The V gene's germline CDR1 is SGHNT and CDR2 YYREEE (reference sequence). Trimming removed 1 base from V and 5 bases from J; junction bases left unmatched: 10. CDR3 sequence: CASSLSVTGGRTEAFF. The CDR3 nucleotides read TGTGCCAGCAGCTTGAGTGTTACAGGGGGAAGGACTGAAGCTTTCTTT. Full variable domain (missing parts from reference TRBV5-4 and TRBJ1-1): ETGVTQSPTHLIKTRGQQVTLRCSSQSGHNTVSWYQQALGQGPQFIFQYYREEENGRGNFPPRFSGLQFPNYSSELNVNALELDDSALYLCASSLSVTGGRTEAFFGQGTRLTVV.

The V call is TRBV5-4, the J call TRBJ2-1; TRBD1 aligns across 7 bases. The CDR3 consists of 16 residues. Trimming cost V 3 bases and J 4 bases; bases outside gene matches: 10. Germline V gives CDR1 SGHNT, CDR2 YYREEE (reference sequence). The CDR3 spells CASSSQTGSGYNEQFF. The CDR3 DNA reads TGTGCCAGCAGCTCGCAGACAGGGAGCGGATACAATGAGCAGTTCTTC.

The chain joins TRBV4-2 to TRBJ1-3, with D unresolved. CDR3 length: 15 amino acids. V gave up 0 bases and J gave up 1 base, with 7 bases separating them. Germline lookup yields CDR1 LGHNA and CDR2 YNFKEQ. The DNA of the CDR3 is TGTGCCAGCAGCCAAGAGGGCAGTTCTGGAAACACCATATATTTT. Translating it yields CASSQEGSSGNTIYF.

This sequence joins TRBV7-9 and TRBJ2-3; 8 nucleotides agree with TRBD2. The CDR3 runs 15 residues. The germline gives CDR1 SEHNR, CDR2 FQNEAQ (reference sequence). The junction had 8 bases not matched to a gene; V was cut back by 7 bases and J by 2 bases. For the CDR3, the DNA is TGTGCCAGCACAGGACTAGCCCGAACCACAGATACGCAGTATTTT. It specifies CASTGLARTTDTQYF.

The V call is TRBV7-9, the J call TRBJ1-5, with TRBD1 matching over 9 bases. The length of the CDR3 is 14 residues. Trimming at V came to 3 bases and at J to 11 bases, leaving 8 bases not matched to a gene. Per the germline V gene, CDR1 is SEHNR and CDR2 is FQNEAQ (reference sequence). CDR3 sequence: CASSFWDRERTQHF. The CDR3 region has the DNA TGTGCCAGCAGCTTCTGGGACAGGGAGAGGACCCAGCATTTT.

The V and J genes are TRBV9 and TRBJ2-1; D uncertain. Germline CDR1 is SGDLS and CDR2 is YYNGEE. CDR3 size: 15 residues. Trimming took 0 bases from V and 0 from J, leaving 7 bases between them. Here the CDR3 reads CASSVAPSSYNEQFF. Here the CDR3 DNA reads TGTGCCAGCAGCGTAGCTCCGAGCTCCTACAATGAGCAGTTCTTC. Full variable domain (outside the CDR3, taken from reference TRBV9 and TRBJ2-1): DSGVTQTPKHLITATGQRVTLRCSPRSGDLSVYWYQQSLDQGLQFLIQYYNGEERAKGNILERFSAQQFPDLHSELNLSSLELGDSALYFCASSVAPSSYNEQFFGPGTRLTVL.

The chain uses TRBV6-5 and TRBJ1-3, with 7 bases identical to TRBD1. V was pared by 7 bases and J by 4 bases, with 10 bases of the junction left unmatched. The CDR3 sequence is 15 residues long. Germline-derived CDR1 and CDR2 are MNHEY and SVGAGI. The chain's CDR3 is CASTETGLGGNTIYF. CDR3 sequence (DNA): TGTGCCAGCACCGAGACAGGGCTCGGAGGAAACACCATATATTTT.

CDR3 DNA sequence: TGTGCCAGCAGCGTAGGGTCTAGCGGGAGCAAAGAGACCCAGTACTTC. Its translation is CASSVGSSGSKETQYF. The chain uses TRBV9 and TRBJ2-5; 10 bases agree with TRBD2. The CDR3 consists of 16 residues. From germline, CDR1 is SGDLS and CDR2 YYNGEE. The ends lost 0 bases at V and 3 bases at J; junction bases unmatched: 5.

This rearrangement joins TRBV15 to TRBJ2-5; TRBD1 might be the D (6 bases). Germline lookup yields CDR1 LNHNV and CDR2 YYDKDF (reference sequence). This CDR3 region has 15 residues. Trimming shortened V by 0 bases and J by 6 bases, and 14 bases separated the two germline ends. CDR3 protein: CATSRDQGWGQTQYF. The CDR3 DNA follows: TGTGCCACCAGCAGAGATCAGGGGTGGGGGCAGACCCAGTACTTC.

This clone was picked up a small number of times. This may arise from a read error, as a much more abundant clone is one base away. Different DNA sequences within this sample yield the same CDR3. The CDR3 loop reads CASSPGDGSYEQYF. The CDR3 coding sequence is TGCGCCAGCAGCCCGGGGGACGGATCCTACGAGCAGTACTTC. The chain employs TRBV4-1 and TRBJ2-7, with D perhaps matching TRBD2 (6 bases). The V gene lost 4 bases and the J gene lost 1 base, with 11 bases spanning the gap. The CDR3 runs 14 residues. In germline, CDR1 is MGHRA, CDR2 YSYEKL.

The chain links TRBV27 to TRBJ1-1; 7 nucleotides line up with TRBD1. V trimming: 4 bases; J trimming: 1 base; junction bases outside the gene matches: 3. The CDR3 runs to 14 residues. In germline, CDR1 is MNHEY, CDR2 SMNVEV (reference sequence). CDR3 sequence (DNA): TGTGCCAGCAGTTCATACAGGGGGAACACTGAAGCTTTCTTT. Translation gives CASSSYRGNTEAFF.

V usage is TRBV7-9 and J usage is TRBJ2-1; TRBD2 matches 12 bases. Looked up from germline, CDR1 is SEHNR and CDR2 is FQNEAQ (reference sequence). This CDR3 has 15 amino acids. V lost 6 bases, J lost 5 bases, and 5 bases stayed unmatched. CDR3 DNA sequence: TGTGCCAGCAGTTACACTAGCGGGGGGAACAATGAGCAGTTCTTC. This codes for CASSYTSGGNNEQFF. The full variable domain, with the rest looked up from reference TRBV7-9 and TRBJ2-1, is DTGVSQNPRHKITKRGQNVTFRCDPISEHNRLYWYRQTLGQGPEFLTYFQNEAQLEKSRLLSDRFSAERPKGSFSTLEIQRTEQGDSAMYLCASSYTSGGNNEQFFGPGTRLTVL.

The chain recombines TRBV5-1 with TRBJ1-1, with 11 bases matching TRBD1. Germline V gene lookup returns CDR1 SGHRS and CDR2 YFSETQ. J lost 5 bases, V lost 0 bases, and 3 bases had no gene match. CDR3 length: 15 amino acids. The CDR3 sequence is CASSLDGTGGTEAFF. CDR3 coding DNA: TGCGCCAGCAGCTTGGATGGGACAGGGGGAACTGAAGCTTTCTTT.

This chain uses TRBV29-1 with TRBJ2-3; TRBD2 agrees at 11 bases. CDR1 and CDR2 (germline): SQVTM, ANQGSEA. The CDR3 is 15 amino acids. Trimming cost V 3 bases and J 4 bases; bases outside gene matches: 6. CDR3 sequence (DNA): TGCAGCGTTGACGCTAGCGGGAGGAGGGCAGATACGCAGTATTTT. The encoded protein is CSVDASGRRADTQYF.

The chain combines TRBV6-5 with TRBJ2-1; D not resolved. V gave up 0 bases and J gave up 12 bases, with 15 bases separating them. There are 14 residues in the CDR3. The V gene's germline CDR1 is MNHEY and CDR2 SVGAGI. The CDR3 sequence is CASSYSNYGDSQFF. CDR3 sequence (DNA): TGTGCCAGCAGTTACTCGAACTACGGAGACTCGCAGTTCTTC.

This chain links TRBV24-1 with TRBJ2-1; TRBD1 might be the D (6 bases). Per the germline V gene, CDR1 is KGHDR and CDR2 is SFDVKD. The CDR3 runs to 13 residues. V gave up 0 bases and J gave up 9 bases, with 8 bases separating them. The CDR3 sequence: CATSDLVTGEQFF. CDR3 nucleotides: TGTGCCACCAGTGATTTGGTGACAGGTGAGCAGTTCTTC.

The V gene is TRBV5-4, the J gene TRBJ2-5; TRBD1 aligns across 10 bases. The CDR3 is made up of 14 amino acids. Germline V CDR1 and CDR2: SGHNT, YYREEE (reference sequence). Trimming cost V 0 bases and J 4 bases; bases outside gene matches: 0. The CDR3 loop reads CASSLGQGAETQYF. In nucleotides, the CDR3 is TGTGCCAGCAGCTTGGGACAGGGGGCAGAGACCCAGTACTTC.

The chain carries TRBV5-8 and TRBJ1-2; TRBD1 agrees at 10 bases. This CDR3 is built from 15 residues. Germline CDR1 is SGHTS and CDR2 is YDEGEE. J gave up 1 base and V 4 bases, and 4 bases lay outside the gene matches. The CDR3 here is CASSRGTGDNYGYTF. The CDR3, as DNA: TGTGCCAGCAGCCGGGGGACAGGGGATAACTATGGCTACACCTTC. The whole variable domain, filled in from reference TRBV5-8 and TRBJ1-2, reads EAGVTQSPTHLIKTRGQQATLRCSPISGHTSVYWYQQALGLGLQFLLWYDEGEERNRGNFPPRFSGRQFPNYSSELNVNALELEDSALYLCASSRGTGDNYGYTFGSGTRLTVV.

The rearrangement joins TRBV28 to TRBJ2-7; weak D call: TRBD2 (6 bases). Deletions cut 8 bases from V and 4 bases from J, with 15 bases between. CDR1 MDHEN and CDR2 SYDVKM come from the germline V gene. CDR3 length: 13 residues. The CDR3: CASPNGGHYEQYV. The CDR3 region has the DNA TGTGCCAGCCCCAACGGAGGGCATTACGAGCAGTACGTC.

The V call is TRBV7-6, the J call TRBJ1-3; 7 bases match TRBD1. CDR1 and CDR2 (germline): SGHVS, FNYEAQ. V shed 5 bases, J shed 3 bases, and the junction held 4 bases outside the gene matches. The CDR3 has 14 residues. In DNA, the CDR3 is TGTGCCAGCAGCCCCGGACAGGATGGAAACACCATATATTTT. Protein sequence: CASSPGQDGNTIYF.

In DNA, the CDR3 is TGTGCCAGCAGTCTACCTAGCGGTGGCACAGATACGCAGTATTTT. It yields the protein CASSLPSGGTDTQYF. The V call is TRBV3-1 (or the pseudogene TRBV3-2), the J call TRBJ2-3; 7 bases fit TRBD2. Per the germline V gene, CDR1 is LGHDT and CDR2 is YNNKEL (reference sequence). Trimming cost V 6 bases and J 1 base; bases outside gene matches: 7. This CDR3 is built from 15 residues.